This T cell receptor (beta chain) is drawn from a study of long-term antiretroviral therapy in people with HIV. The CDR3 loop spans 15 amino acids. V was pared by 5 bases and J by 3 bases, with 5 bases of the junction left unmatched. The germline CDR1 and CDR2 sequences are LNHNV and YYDKDF (reference sequence). Sequencing used immunoSEQ v3.0 at survey level. Sequencing of each sample targeted roughly 40,000-55,000 T-cell genomes. Profiling relied on immunoSEQ multiplex PCR, and the TCRdb table lists in-frame clones only, not all of them. Of approximately 25,000 clones listed, approximately 93% are singletons.

The genes are TRBV15 and TRBJ1-4; TRBD1 agrees at 8 bases. The receptor was isolated from a woman in her thirties or forties with HIV. The sample was unsorted PBMCs, taken 7.6 years after starting antiretroviral therapy. The CDR3 DNA sequence: TGTGCCACCAGCCTGCAGGGGGCCCCTAATGAAAAACTGTTTTTT. Protein product: CATSLQGAPNEKLFF.